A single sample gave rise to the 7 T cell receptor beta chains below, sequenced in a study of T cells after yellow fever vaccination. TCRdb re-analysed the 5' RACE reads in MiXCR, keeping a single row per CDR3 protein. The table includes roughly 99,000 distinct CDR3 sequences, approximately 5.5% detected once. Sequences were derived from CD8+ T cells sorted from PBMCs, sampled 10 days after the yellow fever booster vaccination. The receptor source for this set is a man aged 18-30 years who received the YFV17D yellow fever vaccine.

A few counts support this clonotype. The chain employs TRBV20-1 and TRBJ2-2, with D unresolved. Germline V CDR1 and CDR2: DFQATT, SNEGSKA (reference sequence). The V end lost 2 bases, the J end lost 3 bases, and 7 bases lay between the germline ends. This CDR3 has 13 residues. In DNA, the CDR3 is TGCAGTGCTAGATCGGACGACACCGGGGAGCTGTTTTTT. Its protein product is CSARSDDTGELFF.

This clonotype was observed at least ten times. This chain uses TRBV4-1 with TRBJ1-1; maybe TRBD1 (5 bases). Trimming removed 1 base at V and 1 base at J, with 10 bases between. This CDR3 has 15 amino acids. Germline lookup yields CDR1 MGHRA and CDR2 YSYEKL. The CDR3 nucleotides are TGCGCCAGCAGCCAAGGGGGGTGGGCGAACACTGAAGCTTTCTTT. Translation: CASSQGGWANTEAFF.

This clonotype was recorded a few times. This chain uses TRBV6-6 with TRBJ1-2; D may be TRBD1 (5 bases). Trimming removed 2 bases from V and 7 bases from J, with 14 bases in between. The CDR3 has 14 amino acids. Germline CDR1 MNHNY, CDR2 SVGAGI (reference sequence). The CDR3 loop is CASSYRSDGGGYTF. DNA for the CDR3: TGTGCCAGCAGTTACCGTTCCGACGGGGGTGGCTACACCTTC.

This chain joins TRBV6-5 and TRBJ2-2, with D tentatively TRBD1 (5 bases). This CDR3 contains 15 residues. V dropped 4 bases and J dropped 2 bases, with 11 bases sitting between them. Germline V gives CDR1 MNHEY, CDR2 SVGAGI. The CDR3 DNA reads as TGTGCCAGCAGTTCTGACAGCCCCAACACCGGGGAGCTGTTTTTT. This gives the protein CASSSDSPNTGELFF.

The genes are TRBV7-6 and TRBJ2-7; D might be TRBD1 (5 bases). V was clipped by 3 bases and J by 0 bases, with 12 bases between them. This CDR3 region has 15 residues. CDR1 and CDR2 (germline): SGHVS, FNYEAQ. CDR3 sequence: CASSFRTSSSYEQYF. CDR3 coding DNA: TGTGCCAGCAGCTTTAGGACATCAAGCTCCTACGAGCAGTACTTC.

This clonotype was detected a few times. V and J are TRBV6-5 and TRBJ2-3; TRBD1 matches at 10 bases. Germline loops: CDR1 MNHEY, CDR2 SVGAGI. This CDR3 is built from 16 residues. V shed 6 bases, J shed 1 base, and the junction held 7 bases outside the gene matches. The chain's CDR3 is CASSRQTGGGTDTQYF. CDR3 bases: TGTGCCAGCAGCCGCCAGACAGGGGGCGGCACAGATACGCAGTATTTT.

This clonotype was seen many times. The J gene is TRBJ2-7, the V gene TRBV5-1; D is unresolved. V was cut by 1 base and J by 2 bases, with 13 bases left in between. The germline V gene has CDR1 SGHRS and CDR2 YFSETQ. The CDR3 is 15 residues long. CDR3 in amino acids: CASSLSSGLTYEQYF. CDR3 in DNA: TGCGCCAGCAGCTTGAGTTCAGGCTTGACCTACGAGCAGTACTTC.